Following are 12 T cell receptor beta chains from one sample sequenced in a study of T cells in Graves' hyperthyroidism and ophthalmopathy. Amplification of TCR beta CDR3 regions was performed using RNA transcripts as template. The HTBI set primed first-round TCR CDR3 RT-PCR. Each CDR3 protein is one row after TCRdb ran MiXCR on the multiplex PCR reads. The sample lists about 280,000 distinct CDR3 sequences; less than 30% were seen once. Sequencing used blood. The receptor source for this set is a man aged 35 to 55 with Graves' hyperthyroidism that later progressed to Graves' ophthalmopathy.

This clonotype was recorded at least ten times. The V gene is TRBV25-1, the J gene TRBJ2-7, with D maybe TRBD1 (5 bases). Germline CDR1 and CDR2: MGHDK and SYGVNS. The CDR3 sequence is 16 residues long. Trimming stripped 5 bases from V and 0 bases from J, with 17 bases between. CDR3 sequence: CASSPRGRATSYEQYF. The DNA of the CDR3 is TGTGCCAGCAGTCCCCGAGGCAGGGCAACCTCCTACGAGCAGTACTTC.

This clonotype was seen repeatedly, ten times or more. The chain is built from TRBV28 and TRBJ2-5; D not resolved. The CDR3 loop spans 13 amino acids. Germline V gives CDR1 MDHEN, CDR2 SYDVKM. Trimming removed 4 bases at V and 4 bases at J, with 10 bases between. CDR3 bases: TGTGCCAGCAGTTCTCCGGGTCCAGAGACCCAGTACTTC. It encodes CASSSPGPETQYF.

This clonotype was counted at least ten times. The CDR3 DNA reads as TGTGCCAGCAGTTTAATCGGGTCCAAGAACACCGGGGAGCTGTTTTTT. Amino acid sequence: CASSLIGSKNTGELFF. The chain carries TRBV12-3 or TRBV12-4 and TRBJ2-2, with D unclear. This CDR3 spans 16 amino acids. V gave up 2 bases and J gave up 1 base, with 11 bases separating them.

This rearrangement joins TRBV4-2 to TRBJ1-2; 7 nucleotides align to TRBD1. This CDR3 has 16 residues. Per the germline V gene, CDR1 is LGHNA and CDR2 is YNFKEQ. The V segment lost 0 bases and the J segment 5 bases; nucleotides outside the gene matches: 9. The CDR3 region has the DNA TGTGCCAGCAGCCAAGAAGGGACAGCACCATTTTATGGCTACACCTTC. Its protein is CASSQEGTAPFYGYTF.

This clonotype was counted at least ten times. The chain has TRBV6-5 and TRBJ2-7; D might be TRBD1 (6 bases). Per the germline V gene, CDR1 is MNHEY and CDR2 is SVGAGI. This CDR3 spans 13 amino acids. Trimming cost V 7 bases and J 2 bases, with 12 bases left between them. The CDR3 is CASTRRDTYEQYF. In DNA, the CDR3 is TGTGCCAGCACCCGCCGGGACACCTACGAGCAGTACTTC.

This clonotype was observed many times. V is TRBV19 and J is TRBJ2-7; 7 nucleotides match TRBD2. Germline CDR1 is LNHDA and CDR2 is SQIVND (reference sequence). V trimming: 5 bases; J trimming: 6 bases; junction bases outside the gene matches: 16. The CDR3 spans 16 residues. DNA for the CDR3: TGTGCCAGTAGTCCGTCGGGAGGCTCCCGAAGGGGCGAGCAGTACTTC. Translation: CASSPSGGSRRGEQYF.

The V call is TRBV11-2, the J call TRBJ1-5, with D hard to call. CDR3 length: 16 residues. Germline V gene lookup returns CDR1 SGHAT and CDR2 FQNNGV. Deletions cut 5 bases from V and 0 bases from J, with 14 bases between. The CDR3 coding sequence is TGTGCCAGCAGCCGTTCAGACTTTTATAGCAATCAGCCCCAGCATTTT. Protein product: CASSRSDFYSNQPQHF.

The V and J genes are TRBV28 and TRBJ2-7, with D uncertain. The CDR3 contains 12 residues. The V end was cut by 8 bases, the J end by 2 bases, with 10 bases between. The germline V gene has CDR1 MDHEN and CDR2 SYDVKM. The CDR3 nucleotides read TGTGCCAGCGCGGCCGCACCCTACGAGCAGTACTTC. Amino acids: CASAAAPYEQYF.

This clonotype was counted once. V usage is TRBV12-3 or TRBV12-4 and J usage is TRBJ2-6, with D uncertain. This CDR3 is 15 amino acids long. Trimming pared 5 bases from V and 2 bases from J, leaving 10 bases between. CDR3 region: CASSLQVAGANVLTF. CDR3 DNA: TGTGCCAGCAGTCTCCAGGTAGCTGGGGCCAACGTCCTGACTTTC.

This clonotype was observed many times. The chain carries TRBV4-1 and TRBJ2-7; D is perhaps TRBD1 (5 bases). This CDR3 region has 15 residues. Between the trimmed V and J ends, which lost 0 bases and 4 bases, there was a span of 13 bases. Per the germline V gene, CDR1 is MGHRA and CDR2 is YSYEKL. The CDR3 region has the DNA TGCGCCAGCAGCCAAGATCCACCAGGGAATTACGAGCAGTACTTC. Translating gives CASSQDPPGNYEQYF.

Many counts were recorded for this clonotype. This chain links TRBV4-1 with TRBJ2-7; 7 positions match TRBD1. With V trimmed by 0 bases and J by 3 bases, 8 bases remained unmatched. This CDR3 region has 16 residues. Germline loops: CDR1 MGHRA, CDR2 YSYEKL. This CDR3 reads CASSQDSRQGNYEQYF. CDR3 bases: TGCGCCAGCAGCCAAGATTCGAGACAGGGCAACTACGAGCAGTACTTC.

This clonotype was detected ten times or more. The chain carries TRBV19 and TRBJ1-3, with D uncertain. The germline V gene encodes CDR1 LNHDA and CDR2 SQIVND (reference sequence). The V end was cut by 5 bases, the J end by 2 bases, with 19 bases between. The CDR3 has 17 residues. The CDR3 loop is CASSLYSVPGPGNTIYF. CDR3 in DNA: TGTGCCAGTAGTTTATACAGTGTTCCGGGTCCTGGAAACACCATATATTTT.